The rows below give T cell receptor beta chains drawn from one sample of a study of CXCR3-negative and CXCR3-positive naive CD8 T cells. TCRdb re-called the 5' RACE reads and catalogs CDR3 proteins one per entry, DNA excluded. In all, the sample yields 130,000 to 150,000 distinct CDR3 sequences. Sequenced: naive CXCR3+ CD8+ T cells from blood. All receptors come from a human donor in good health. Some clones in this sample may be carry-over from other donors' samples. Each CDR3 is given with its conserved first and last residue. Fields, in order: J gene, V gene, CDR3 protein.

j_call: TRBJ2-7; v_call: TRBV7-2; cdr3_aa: CASSLPVPRSSYEQYF
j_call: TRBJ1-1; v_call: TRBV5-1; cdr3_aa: CASAASAGNSEAFF
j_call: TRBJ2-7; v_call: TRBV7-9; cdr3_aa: CASSRGQGLLYEQYF
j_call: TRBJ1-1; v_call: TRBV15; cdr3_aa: CATRSGQRQTEAFF
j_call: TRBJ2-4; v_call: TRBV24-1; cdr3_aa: CATSDLQGQQYF
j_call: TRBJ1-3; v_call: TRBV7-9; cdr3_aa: CASRDLTDTGNTIYF
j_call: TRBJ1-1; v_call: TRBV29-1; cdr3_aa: CSVETGHSNTEAFF
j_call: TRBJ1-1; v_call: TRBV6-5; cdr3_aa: CASSYSRGGDRALRNTEAFF
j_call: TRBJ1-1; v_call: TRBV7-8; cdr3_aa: CASSALAGQGDSEAFF
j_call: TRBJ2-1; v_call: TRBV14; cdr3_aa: CASSQGQSSYNEQFF
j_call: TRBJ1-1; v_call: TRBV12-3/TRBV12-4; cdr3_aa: CASSLFLGSLEAFF
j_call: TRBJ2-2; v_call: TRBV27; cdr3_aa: CASSLPGGELFF
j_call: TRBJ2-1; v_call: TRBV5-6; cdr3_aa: CASSGTGTGVYNEQFF
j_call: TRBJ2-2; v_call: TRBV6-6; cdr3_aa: CASSWAQFTGELFF
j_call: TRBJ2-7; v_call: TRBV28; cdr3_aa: CASAGTGIYEQYF
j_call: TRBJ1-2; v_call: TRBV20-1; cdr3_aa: CSARDEENYGYTF